These T cell receptor beta chains were read from a single sample in a study of T cell changes during pregnancy in multiple sclerosis. Produced via immunoSEQ multiplex PCR; TCRdb's table is partial and in-frame only. The sample yields 20,000 to 25,000 clones, about 90% seen once. This specimen was CD8+ T cells from peripheral blood mononuclear cells, taken after pregnancy. The receptor set was obtained from a female donor with multiple sclerosis, enrolled in a pregnancy study. The CDR3 runs from the conserved cysteine through the conserved F or W. The order of the fields is D gene, J gene, V gene, clone size, CDR3 DNA, CDR3 protein. The D gene is left open where the match is weak. Clone size is not always given. Where it is, it says once, few, many or a class for expanded clones.

D: NA; J: TRBJ2-2; V: TRBV30; size: NA; DNA: TGTGCCTGGAGAGCTATTAACACCGGGGAGCTGTTTTTT; CDR3: CAWRAINTGELFF
D: TRBD2; J: TRBJ2-1; V: TRBV7-6; size: NA; DNA: TGTGCCAGCAGCAGGTGGGGACTAGCGCTCGTTAATGAGCAGTTCTTC; CDR3: CASSRWGLALVNEQFF
D: NA; J: TRBJ1-2; V: TRBV7-2; size: few; DNA: TGTGCCAGCAGCTCCCCGGTAGTTCCTTGGTATGGCTACACCTTC; CDR3: CASSSPVVPWYGYTF
D: TRBD2; J: TRBJ2-1; V: TRBV28; size: NA; DNA: TGTGCCAGCAGTGATAGCGGGAGCTCCTACAATGAGCAGTTCTTC; CDR3: CASSDSGSSYNEQFF
D: NA; J: TRBJ2-1; V: TRBV15; size: NA; DNA: TGTGCCACCAGCAGAGTCTTCCGGGAGATGACCTACAATGAGCAGTTCTTC; CDR3: CATSRVFREMTYNEQFF
D: TRBD2; J: TRBJ2-1; V: TRBV9; size: NA; DNA: TGTGCCAGCACCCCAGGTAGCGGGAATTCCTACAATGAGCAGTTCTTC; CDR3: CASTPGSGNSYNEQFF
D: NA; J: TRBJ2-7; V: TRBV5-4; size: NA; DNA: TGTGCCAGCAGCTTACAGGGTTACGAGCAGTACTTC; CDR3: CASSLQGYEQYF
D: TRBD1; J: TRBJ1-2; V: TRBV5-1; size: NA; DNA: TGCGCCAGCAGCTATCGCGGGACAGTCTATGGCTACACCTTC; CDR3: CASSYRGTVYGYTF
D: NA; J: TRBJ1-1; V: TRBV13; size: NA; DNA: TGTGCCAGCAGCTTAGATCAAGGGGGGGCAGGGGTTACTGAAGCTTTCTTT; CDR3: CASSLDQGGAGVTEAFF
D: NA; J: TRBJ2-7; V: TRBV5-4; size: NA; DNA: TGTGCCAGCAGCTTGTGGGGAGTGGACGAGCAGTACTTC; CDR3: CASSLWGVDEQYF
D: NA; J: TRBJ2-2; V: TRBV19; size: NA; DNA: TGTGCCAGTAGTATAGGGGACACCCTCACCGGGGAGCTGTTTTTT; CDR3: CASSIGDTLTGELFF
D: NA; J: TRBJ1-5; V: TRBV27; size: NA; DNA: TGTGCCAGCAGTTTAAGGCAGGGCAATCAGCCCCAGCATTTT; CDR3: CASSLRQGNQPQHF
D: TRBD1; J: TRBJ2-7; V: TRBV5-4; size: NA; DNA: TGTGCCAGCAGCTTGGGGACAGGGGGCTACGAGCAGTACTTC; CDR3: CASSLGTGGYEQYF
D: NA; J: TRBJ1-1; V: TRBV5-4; size: NA; DNA: TGTGCCAGCAGCTTGGGCGGAATAGCTTTCTTT; CDR3: CASSLGGIAFF
D: TRBD1; J: TRBJ2-1; V: TRBV2; size: NA; DNA: TGTGCCAGCAGTGAAGAGGCAGGGGGCATCTACAATGAGCAGTTCTTC; CDR3: CASSEEAGGIYNEQFF
D: NA; J: TRBJ2-7; V: TRBV27; size: NA; DNA: TGTGCCATCGGAATTAGCGGAACCTACGAGCAGTACTTC; CDR3: CAIGISGTYEQYF
D: TRBD1; J: TRBJ1-5; V: TRBV6-5; size: NA; DNA: TGTGCCAGCAGTGCGAGTGGACAGGGTTTACAGCCCCAGCATTTT; CDR3: CASSASGQGLQPQHF
D: TRBD2; J: TRBJ2-5; V: TRBV9; size: NA; DNA: TGTGCCAGCAGCCGTAGCGGGAGGCCCCAAGAGACCCAGTACTTC; CDR3: CASSRSGRPQETQYF
D: NA; J: TRBJ1-1; V: TRBV28; size: few; DNA: TGTGCCAGCAGAGCCCAGGGGCGAAACACTGAAGCTTTCTTT; CDR3: CASRAQGRNTEAFF
D: NA; J: TRBJ1-5; V: TRBV19; size: once; DNA: TGTGCCAGTAGTATAGCAGCGATGAGCAATCAGCCCCAGCATTTT; CDR3: CASSIAAMSNQPQHF
D: NA; J: TRBJ1-2; V: TRBV11-2; size: NA; DNA: TGTGCCAGCAGCCTGGGCCCCTCGGGGAGCTATGGCTACACCTTC; CDR3: CASSLGPSGSYGYTF
D: NA; J: TRBJ2-7; V: TRBV4-1; size: many; DNA: TGCGCCAGCAGCCAGGACTACAGAGCCTCCTACGAGCAGTACTTC; CDR3: CASSQDYRASYEQYF
D: TRBD2; J: TRBJ2-3; V: TRBV29-1; size: NA; DNA: TGCAGCGTCGAACGGACTAGCGGGAGCACAGATACGCAGTATTTT; CDR3: CSVERTSGSTDTQYF
D: TRBD1; J: TRBJ2-1; V: TRBV9; size: NA; DNA: TGTGCCAGCAGCCACGGTAGGGACAGGGCCTACAATGAGCAGTTCTTC; CDR3: CASSHGRDRAYNEQFF
D: TRBD2; J: TRBJ2-3; V: TRBV6-1; size: NA; DNA: TGTGCCAGCAGTGGGCCACTAGCGGGAGTGGTAGATACGCAGTATTTT; CDR3: CASSGPLAGVVDTQYF
D: TRBD1; J: TRBJ2-3; V: TRBV10-3; size: NA; DNA: TGTGCCATCAGTGCCCCTTCGGACAGGGGCACAGATACGCAGTATTTT; CDR3: CAISAPSDRGTDTQYF
D: TRBD1; J: TRBJ2-7; V: TRBV6-5; size: NA; DNA: TGTGCCAGCACTGGACAGGGTTTGTACGAGCAGTACTTC; CDR3: CASTGQGLYEQYF
D: TRBD1; J: TRBJ2-6; V: TRBV27; size: NA; DNA: TGTGCCAGCAGGTGGACAGGGAAGTCTGGGGCCAACGTCCTGACTTTC; CDR3: CASRWTGKSGANVLTF
D: NA; J: TRBJ2-1; V: TRBV19; size: NA; DNA: TGTGCCAGTAGTATAAGTAGAAATCCCTACAATGAGCAGTTCTTC; CDR3: CASSISRNPYNEQFF
D: TRBD2; J: TRBJ2-2; V: TRBV28; size: NA; DNA: TGTGCCAGCAGCCGCATAGTCGCTAGCGGGAATGCCGGGGAGCTGTTTTTT; CDR3: CASSRIVASGNAGELFF
D: TRBD1; J: TRBJ2-1; V: TRBV9; size: NA; DNA: TGTGCCAGCAGCCCAGGGGGAAATGAGCAGTTCTTC; CDR3: CASSPGGNEQFF
D: TRBD2; J: TRBJ2-5; V: TRBV7-7; size: NA; DNA: TGTGCCAGCAGCTTGTGGGAGGGGCAAGAGACCCAGTACTTC; CDR3: CASSLWEGQETQYF
D: NA; J: TRBJ2-2; V: TRBV2; size: NA; DNA: TGTGCCAGCTCCCCCTTAAACCCTAGCACGGTTAACACCGGGGAGCTGTTTTTT; CDR3: CASSPLNPSTVNTGELFF
D: NA; J: TRBJ1-4; V: TRBV7-6; size: NA; DNA: TGTGCCAGCAGCCTGAACTATGCAACTAATGAAAAACTGTTTTTT; CDR3: CASSLNYATNEKLFF
D: NA; J: TRBJ1-1; V: TRBV13; size: NA; DNA: TGTGCCAGCAGCGGACACTTGAACACTGAAGCTTTCTTT; CDR3: CASSGHLNTEAFF
D: NA; J: TRBJ2-3; V: TRBV10-3; size: NA; DNA: TGTGCCATCAGTGAGTCTAGGACTAGCACAGATACGCAGTATTTT; CDR3: CAISESRTSTDTQYF
D: NA; J: TRBJ2-7; V: TRBV19; size: NA; DNA: TGTGCCAGTAGCTCCCAGGGGACCTACGAGCAGTACTTC; CDR3: CASSSQGTYEQYF